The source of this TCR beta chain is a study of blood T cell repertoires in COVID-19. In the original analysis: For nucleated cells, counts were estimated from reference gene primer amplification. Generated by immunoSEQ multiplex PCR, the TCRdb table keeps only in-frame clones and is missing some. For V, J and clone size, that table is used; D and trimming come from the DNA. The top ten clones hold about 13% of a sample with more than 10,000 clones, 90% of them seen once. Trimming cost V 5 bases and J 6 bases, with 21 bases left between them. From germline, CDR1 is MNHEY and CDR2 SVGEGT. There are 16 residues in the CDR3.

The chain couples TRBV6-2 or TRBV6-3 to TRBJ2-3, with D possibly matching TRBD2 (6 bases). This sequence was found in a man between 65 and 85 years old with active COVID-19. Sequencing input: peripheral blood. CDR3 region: CASSIGLQSSGDTQYF. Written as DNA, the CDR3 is TGTGCCAGCAGTATCGGACTACAATCCTCTGGGGATACGCAGTATTTT.